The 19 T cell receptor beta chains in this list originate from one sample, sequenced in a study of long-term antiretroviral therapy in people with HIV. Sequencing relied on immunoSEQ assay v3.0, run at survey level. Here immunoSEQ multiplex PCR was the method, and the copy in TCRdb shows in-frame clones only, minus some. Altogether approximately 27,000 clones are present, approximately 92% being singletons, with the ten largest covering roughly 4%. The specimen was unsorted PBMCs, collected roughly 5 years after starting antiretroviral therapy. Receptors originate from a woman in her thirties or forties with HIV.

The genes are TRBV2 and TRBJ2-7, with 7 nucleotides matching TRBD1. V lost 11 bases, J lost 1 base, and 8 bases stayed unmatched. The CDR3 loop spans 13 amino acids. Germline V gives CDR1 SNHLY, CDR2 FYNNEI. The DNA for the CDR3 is TGTGCCGGACAGGCCTCTTTGTCCTACGAGCAGTACTTC. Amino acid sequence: CAGQASLSYEQYF.

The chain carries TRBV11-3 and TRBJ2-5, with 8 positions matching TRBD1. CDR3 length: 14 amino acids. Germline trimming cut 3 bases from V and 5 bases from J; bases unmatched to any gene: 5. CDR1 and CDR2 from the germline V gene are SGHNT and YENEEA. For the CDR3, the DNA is TGTGCCAGCAGCTTCACAGGGGGAGGCGAGACCCAGTACTTC. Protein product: CASSFTGGGETQYF. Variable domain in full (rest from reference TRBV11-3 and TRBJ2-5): EAGVVQSPRYKIIEKKQPVAFWCNPISGHNTLYWYLQNLGQGPELLIRYENEEAVDDSQLPKDRFSAERLKGVDSTLKIQPAELGDSAVYLCASSFTGGGETQYFGPGTRLLVL.

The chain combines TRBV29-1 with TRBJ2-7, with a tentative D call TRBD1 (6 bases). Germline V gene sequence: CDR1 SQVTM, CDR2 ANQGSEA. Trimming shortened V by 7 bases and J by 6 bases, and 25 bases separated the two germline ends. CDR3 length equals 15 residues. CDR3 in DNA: TGCAGCGCCTATAGTACAACAGGGAACCCTAGCGAGCAGTACTTC. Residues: CSAYSTTGNPSEQYF.

The chain's CDR3 is CASSQTSGPYNEQFF. CDR3 DNA: TGTGCCAGCAGCCAAACTAGCGGTCCCTACAATGAGCAGTTCTTC. This chain joins TRBV4-2 and TRBJ2-1, with TRBD2 identical over 8 bases. The CDR3 is 15 residues long. J gave up 2 bases and V 2 bases, and 2 bases lay outside the gene matches. The germline gives CDR1 LGHNA, CDR2 YNFKEQ.

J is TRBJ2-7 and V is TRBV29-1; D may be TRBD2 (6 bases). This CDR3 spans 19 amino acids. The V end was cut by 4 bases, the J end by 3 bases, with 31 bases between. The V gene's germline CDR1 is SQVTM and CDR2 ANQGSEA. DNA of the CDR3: TGCAGCGTTGCTGTCGTACTATTCACCGGAGGGCAGGGAAACTACGAGCAGTACTTC. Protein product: CSVAVVLFTGGQGNYEQYF.

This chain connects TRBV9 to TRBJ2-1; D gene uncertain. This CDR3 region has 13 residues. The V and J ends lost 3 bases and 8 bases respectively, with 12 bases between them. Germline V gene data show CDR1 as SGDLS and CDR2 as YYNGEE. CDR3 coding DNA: TGTGCCAGCAGCGCACCCCAAGCTGATGAGCAGTTCTTC. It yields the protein CASSAPQADEQFF.

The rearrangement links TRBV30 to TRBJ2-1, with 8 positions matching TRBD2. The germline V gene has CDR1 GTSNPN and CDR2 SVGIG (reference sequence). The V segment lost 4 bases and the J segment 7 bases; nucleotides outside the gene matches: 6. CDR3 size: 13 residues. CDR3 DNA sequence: TGTGCCTGGAACGGGGGGGGGTTAAATGAGCAGTTCTTC. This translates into CAWNGGGLNEQFF.

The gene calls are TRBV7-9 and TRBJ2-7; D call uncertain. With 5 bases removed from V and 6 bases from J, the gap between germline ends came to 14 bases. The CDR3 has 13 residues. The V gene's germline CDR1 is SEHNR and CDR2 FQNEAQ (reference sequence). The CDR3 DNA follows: TGTGCCAGCAGCCCAGAGACCTCAGCCGAGCAGTACTTC. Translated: CASSPETSAEQYF.

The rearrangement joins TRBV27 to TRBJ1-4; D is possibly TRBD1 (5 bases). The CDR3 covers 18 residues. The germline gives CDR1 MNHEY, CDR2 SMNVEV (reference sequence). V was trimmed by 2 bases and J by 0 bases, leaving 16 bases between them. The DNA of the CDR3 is TGTGCCAGCAGTTTAGGGTGGGGCCAGGAGGCAACTAATGAAAAACTGTTTTTT. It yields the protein CASSLGWGQEATNEKLFF.

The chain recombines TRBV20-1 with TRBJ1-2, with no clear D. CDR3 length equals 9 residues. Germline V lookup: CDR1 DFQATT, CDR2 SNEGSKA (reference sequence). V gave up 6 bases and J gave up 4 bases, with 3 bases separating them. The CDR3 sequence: CSAPYGYTF. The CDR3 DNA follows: TGCAGTGCCCCCTATGGCTACACCTTC.

The CDR3 region is CASSHGPTYEQYF. The CDR3 DNA sequence: TGCGCCAGCAGCCACGGACCGACCTACGAGCAGTACTTC. V and J are TRBV5-1 and TRBJ2-7; the D is unclear. The V and J ends lost 4 bases and 2 bases respectively, with 10 bases between them. The CDR3 length is 13 residues. CDR1 is SGHRS, CDR2 YFSETQ, per germline.

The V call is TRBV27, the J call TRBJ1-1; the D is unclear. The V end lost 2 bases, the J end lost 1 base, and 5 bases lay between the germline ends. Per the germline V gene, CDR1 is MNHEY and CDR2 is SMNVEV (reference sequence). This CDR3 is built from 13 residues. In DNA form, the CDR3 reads TGTGCCAGCAGTTTAGGGCGGAACACTGAAGCTTTCTTT. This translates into CASSLGRNTEAFF.

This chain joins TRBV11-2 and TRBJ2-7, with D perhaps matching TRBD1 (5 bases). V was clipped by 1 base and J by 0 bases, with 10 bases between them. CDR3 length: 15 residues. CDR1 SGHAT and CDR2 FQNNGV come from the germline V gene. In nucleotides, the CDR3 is TGTGCCAGCAGCTTAGCAGGGTTTAGCTCCTACGAGCAGTACTTC. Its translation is CASSLAGFSSYEQYF.

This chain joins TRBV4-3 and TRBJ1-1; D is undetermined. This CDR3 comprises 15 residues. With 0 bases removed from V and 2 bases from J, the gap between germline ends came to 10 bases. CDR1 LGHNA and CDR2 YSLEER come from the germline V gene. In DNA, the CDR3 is TGCGCCAGCAGCCAAGAGTGGGGTGTCAACACTGAAGCTTTCTTT. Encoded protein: CASSQEWGVNTEAFF.

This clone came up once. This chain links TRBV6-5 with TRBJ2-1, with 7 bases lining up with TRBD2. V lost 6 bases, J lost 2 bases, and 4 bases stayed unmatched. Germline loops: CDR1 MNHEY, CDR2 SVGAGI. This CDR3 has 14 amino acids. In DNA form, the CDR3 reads TGTGCCAGCAGCCCACTAGCGCCCTACAATGAGCAGTTCTTC. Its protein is CASSPLAPYNEQFF.

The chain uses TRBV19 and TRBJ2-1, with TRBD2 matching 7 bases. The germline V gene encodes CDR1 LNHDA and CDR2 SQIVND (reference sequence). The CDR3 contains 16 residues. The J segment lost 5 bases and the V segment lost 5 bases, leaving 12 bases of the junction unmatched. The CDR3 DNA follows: TGTGCCAGTAGTCTCCGGCGCGGGGGTTATGACAATGAGCAGTTCTTC. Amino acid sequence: CASSLRRGGYDNEQFF.

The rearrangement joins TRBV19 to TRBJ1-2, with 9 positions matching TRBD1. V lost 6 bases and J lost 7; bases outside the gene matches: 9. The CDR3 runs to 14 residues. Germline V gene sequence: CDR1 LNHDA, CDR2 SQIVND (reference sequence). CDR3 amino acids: CASRDPGQGSGYTF. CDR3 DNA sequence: TGTGCCAGTAGAGATCCGGGACAGGGCTCTGGCTACACCTTC.

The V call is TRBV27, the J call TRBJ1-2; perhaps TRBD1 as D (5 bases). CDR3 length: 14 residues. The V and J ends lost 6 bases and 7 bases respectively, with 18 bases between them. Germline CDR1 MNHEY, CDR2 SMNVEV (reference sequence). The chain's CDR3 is CASRGLTVARGYTF. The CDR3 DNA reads TGTGCCAGCAGAGGTCTGACAGTTGCCCGTGGCTACACCTTC.

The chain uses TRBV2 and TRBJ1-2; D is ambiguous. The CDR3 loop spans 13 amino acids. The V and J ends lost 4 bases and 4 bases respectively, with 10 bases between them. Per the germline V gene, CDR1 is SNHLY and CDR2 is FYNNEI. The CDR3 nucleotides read TGTGCCAGCAGTGTAGTGGGAGGCTATGGCTACACCTTC. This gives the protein CASSVVGGYGYTF.